This TCR beta chain is from a study of identical twins (dated by TCRdb to between 2015 and 2016). The study in broad terms: TCR alpha and beta repertoires from monozygotic twins, unrelated adults of various ages and cord blood were deep-sequenced to test whether fetal clonotypes persist. Replicate twin experiments were performed at different times using different library preparation protocols to rule out contamination. Summary of the overall study and its limitations: Recombination models systematically underestimated out-of-frame TCR alpha sharing in monozygotic twins but agreed with sharing between unrelated individuals. Abundant cord blood beta clonotypes carried fewer insertions; young adult naive repertoires showed a weaker similar trend, while memory repertoires showed none. A weaker excess of twin sharing was found in beta out-of-frame sequences because the signal-to-noise ratio was lowered by fewer shared sequences. Because the same donors could not be followed over many years, the conclusions depended on cross-sectional statistical analysis. Invariant T cells such as MAIT and iNKT could partly confound zero-insertion analyses, although diverse VJ usage argued against such confounding for most clonotypes. Compared with coincidental sharing between unrelated individuals, out-of-frame TCR alpha sequences shared between twins showed an excess of sequences with low generation probability.

Trimming takes 5 bases off V and 7 bases off J; junction bases not matched to a gene: 13. There are 15 amino acids in the CDR3, from cysteine to phenylalanine inclusive. Kept here is only the CDR3 DNA, which spans 45 bases and is read in frame from base 1. From a lookup of the germline V gene, CDR1 and CDR2 are MNHNS and SASEGT. The library came from 5' RACE. The data were produced on an Illumina HiSeq 2000. Template switching introduced a universal primer binding site; the final cDNA contained a unique molecular identifier, enabling accurate counting of TCR cDNA molecules. Specific primers in the conserved constant-segment region were used to synthesize first-strand cDNA for the TCR alpha and beta chains. Each cDNA library was double barcoded, with a SMART-Mk sample barcode plus Illumina barcodes, to control for contamination. TruSeq adapter sequences and Illumina sample barcodes were added in two successive PCR steps. Sequencing of the TCR alpha and beta cDNA libraries was done on the Illumina HiSeq platform using custom primers. The source study handled its data this way. Unique molecular identifiers were extracted from raw reads with MiGEC, and CDR3 positions were determined with MiXCR. For each individual, recombination models were inferred using an EM algorithm with the repgenHMM and IGoR tools. The analysis of shared clonotypes was done with the tcR package in R, with sharing normalized by the product of cloneset sizes. Out-of-frame nonproductive sequences were analyzed to study raw recombination free of thymic and clonal selection effects. TCRdb reprocessing: public reads trimmed at Q25 with fastp, clones called with MiXCR, in-frame beta chains kept. Rows with a matching CDR3 protein are joined into one entry that keeps the most common DNA and genes. These V and J calls derive from TCRdb rather than the authors' analysis. Within this sample are some 690,000 distinct CDR3 sequences, with 21% of them counted one time only. Of the sample, approximately 4.3% falls within the top ten clones.

All donors were healthy Caucasians. Three pairs of female monozygotic twins, all aged about 18 to 30 years, were included in the twin cohort. Peripheral blood mononuclear cells were the source from which RNA for the TCR libraries was isolated. A remark on this clonotype: What antigen it recognizes has not been identified. Nothing much larger sits one base from this clone, and base qualities are not available.

These data were also filed under a second study, of T cells expressing NK-cell markers. As that second study puts it: TCR beta-chain repertoires were profiled in sorted CD3+CD56+NKG2C+, CD3+CD56+NKG2C- and CD3+CD56-NKG2C+ T-cell subsets from eight donors. Of the eight sequenced donors, seven were found to be HCMV-seropositive and one was found to be HCMV-seronegative. In several experiments an anti-gammadeltaTCR antibody was added to restrict sorting to alphabetaTCR-expressing T cells. In over 5 donors, the dominant CD3+CD56+NKG2C+ clonotypes were among the top 10 CD8+ clonotypes and accounted for roughly 1.0-7.5% of CD8+ T cells. Those dominant clonotypes were again the most abundant among CD3+CD56-NKG2C+ cells in several donors, at about 28.3-60.1%. Whether the expanded NKG2C-expressing T cell clones were specific for HCMV antigens was left unclear. Randomly selected healthy volunteers, three men and five women, were used as the eight sequenced donors. A commercial ELISA kit detecting HCMV-specific IgG in serum was used to determine HCMV serostatus. For 5 or 6 donors, unsorted PBMC were also used to sequence bulk peripheral blood T-cell repertoires. MIGEC handled demultiplexing of the reads and grouping by UMI, while MiTCR was used to assemble and quantify clonotypes. Only TCR cDNA sequences supported by at least two reads were kept to exclude erroneous sequences. The tcR package was used for downstream repertoire analysis, with clonotypes matched between fractions based on CDR3 nucleotide sequence plus V segment. Antigen specificity was annotated against VDJdb with VDJmatch, allowing one amino acid substitution in CDR3.

This chain is built from TRBV6-1 and TRBJ1-2; 7 central nucleotides agree with TRBD1. The receptor was isolated from a woman between 18 and 30 years old in good health. The specimen was PBMCs. The nucleotide sequence is TGTGCCAGCAGTCGCAGCCAAGGGGGCCCCTCTGGCTACACCTTC. The translation is CASSRSQGGPSGYTF.